This T cell receptor (beta chain) was identified in a study of T cells after yellow fever vaccination. The CDR3 is 17 amino acids. Trimming took off 3 bases at V and 0 bases at J, with 12 bases between the two ends. Per germline, CDR1 MGHRA and CDR2 YSYEKL. Study conclusions and caveats: The secondary T-cell response peaked on day 5, not day 15, but was weaker. In post-booster samples, most primary-vaccination clones reappeared (about 95% CD4, roughly 88% CD8).

This clonotype was detected many times. The antigen is unknown. Production of TCR cDNA was by 5'RACE template switching, which also added a universal primer site and UMIs. One entry per CDR3 protein, called by TCRdb with MiXCR from the 5' RACE reads. Of about 160,000 distinct CDR3 sequences listed, 6% to 7.5% were seen once; the top ten hold over 2%. This clonotype was obtained from a man younger than 30 who received the YFV17D yellow fever vaccine. Sequenced material: CD4+ T cells sorted from PBMCs, taken 5 days after the first yellow fever vaccination. The V gene is TRBV4-1, the J gene TRBJ2-6; D is unclear. The DNA of the CDR3 is TGCGCCAGCAGCCAGCTCCATTCAATCTCTGGGGCCAACGTCCTGACTTTC. It is translated as CASSQLHSISGANVLTF.